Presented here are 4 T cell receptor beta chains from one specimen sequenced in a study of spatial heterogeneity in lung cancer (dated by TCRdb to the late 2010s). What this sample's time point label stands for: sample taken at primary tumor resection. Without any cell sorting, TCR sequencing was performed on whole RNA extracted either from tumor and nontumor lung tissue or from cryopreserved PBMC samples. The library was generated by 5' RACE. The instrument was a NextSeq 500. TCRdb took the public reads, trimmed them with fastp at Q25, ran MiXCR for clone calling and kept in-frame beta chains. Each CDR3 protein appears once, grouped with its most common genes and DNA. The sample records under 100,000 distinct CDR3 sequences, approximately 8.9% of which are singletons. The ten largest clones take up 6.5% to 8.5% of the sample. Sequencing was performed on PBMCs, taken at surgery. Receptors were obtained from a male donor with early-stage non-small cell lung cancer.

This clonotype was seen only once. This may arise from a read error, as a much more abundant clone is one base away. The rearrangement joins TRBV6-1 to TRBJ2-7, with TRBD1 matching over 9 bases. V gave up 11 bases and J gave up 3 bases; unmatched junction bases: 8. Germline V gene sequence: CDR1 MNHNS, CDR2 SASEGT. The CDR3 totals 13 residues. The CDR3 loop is CAGGTGGGYEQYF. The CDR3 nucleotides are TGTGCCGGCGGTACAGGGGGCGGCTACGAGCAGTACTTC.

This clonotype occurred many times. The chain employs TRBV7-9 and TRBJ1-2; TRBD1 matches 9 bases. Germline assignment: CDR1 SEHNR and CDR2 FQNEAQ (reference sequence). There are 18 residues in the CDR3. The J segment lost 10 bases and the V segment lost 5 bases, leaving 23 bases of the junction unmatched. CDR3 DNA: TGTGCCAGCAGCCGGGACAGGGTGATAGGTTTGGCCCCAGACGCCTACACCTTC. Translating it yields CASSRDRVIGLAPDAYTF. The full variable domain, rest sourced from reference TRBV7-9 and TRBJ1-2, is DTGVSQNPRHKITKRGQNVTFRCDPISEHNRLYWYRQTLGQGPEFLTYFQNEAQLEKSRLLSDRFSAERPKGSFSTLEIQRTEQGDSAMYLCASSRDRVIGLAPDAYTFGSGTRLTVV.

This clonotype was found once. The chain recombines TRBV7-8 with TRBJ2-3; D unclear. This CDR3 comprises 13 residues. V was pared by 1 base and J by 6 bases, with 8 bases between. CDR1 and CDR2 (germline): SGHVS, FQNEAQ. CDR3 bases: TGTGCCAGCAGCTTAGGAAGCTGGGATACGCAGTATTTT. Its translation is CASSLGSWDTQYF. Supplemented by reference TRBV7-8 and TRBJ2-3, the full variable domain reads GAGVSQSPRYKVAKRGQDVALRCDPISGHVSLFWYQQALGQGPEFLTYFQNEAQLDKSGLPSDRFFAERPEGSVSTLKIQRTQQEDSAVYLCASSLGSWDTQYFGPGTRLTVL.

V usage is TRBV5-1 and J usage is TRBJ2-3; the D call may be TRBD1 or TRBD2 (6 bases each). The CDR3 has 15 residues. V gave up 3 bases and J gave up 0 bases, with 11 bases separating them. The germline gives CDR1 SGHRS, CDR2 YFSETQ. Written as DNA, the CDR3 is TGCGCCAGCAGCTCCGGGGGCTCTAGCACAGATACGCAGTATTTT. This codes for CASSSGGSSTDTQYF.